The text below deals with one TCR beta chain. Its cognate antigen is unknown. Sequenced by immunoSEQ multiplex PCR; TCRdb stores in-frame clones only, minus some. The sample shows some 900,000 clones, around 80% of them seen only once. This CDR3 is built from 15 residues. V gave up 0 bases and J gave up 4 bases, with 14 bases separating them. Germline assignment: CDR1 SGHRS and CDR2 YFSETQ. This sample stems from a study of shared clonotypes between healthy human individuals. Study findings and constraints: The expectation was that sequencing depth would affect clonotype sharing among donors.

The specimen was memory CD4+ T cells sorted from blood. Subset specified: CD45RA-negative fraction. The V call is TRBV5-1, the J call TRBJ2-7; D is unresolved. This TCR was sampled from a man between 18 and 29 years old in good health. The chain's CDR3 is CASSLVAAPGYEQYF. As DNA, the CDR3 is TGCGCCAGCAGCTTGGTGGCCGCTCCTGGATACGAGCAGTACTTC.